A selection of T cell receptor beta chains follows, all from one sample in a study of identical twins. Each CDR3 protein gets one entry after TCRdb re-called the 5' RACE reads with MiXCR. The sample contains approximately 690,000 distinct CDR3 sequences, 5.5% to 7.5% of which appear only once. Input material: naive T cells sorted from blood. These receptors all stem from a man in his late teens or twenties in good health. CDR3s include the opening cysteine and the closing phenylalanine or tryptophan. A D gene is named only where the DNA matches it firmly. Expanded clones get a size class; other rows say once, few or many, or leave the size out.

size	V	J	D	DNA	CDR3
many	TRBV5-1	TRBJ2-1	TRBD2	TGCGCCAGCAGCTTAAGCGGGAGTTTGGTAAATGAGCAGTTCTTC	CASSLSGSLVNEQFF
NA	TRBV2	TRBJ2-4	NA	TGTGCCAGCAACCTCTCAGGAACAAACATTCAGTACTTC	CASNLSGTNIQYF
NA	TRBV20-1	TRBJ2-7	TRBD2	TGCAGTGCTAGTACAGGACTAGGCGAGCAGTACTTC	CSASTGLGEQYF
NA	TRBV20-1	TRBJ1-5	NA	TGCAGTGCTAGACTAGACAGAGACCCAAATCAGCCCCAGCATTTT	CSARLDRDPNQPQHF
NA	TRBV7-9	TRBJ2-1	NA	TGTGCCAGCAGCTACGATGTAAATGAGCAGTTCTTC	CASSYDVNEQFF
many	TRBV29-1	TRBJ2-3	NA	TGCAGCGTTGAGGGGTTAGTCACAGATACGCAGTATTTT	CSVEGLVTDTQYF
few	TRBV14	TRBJ2-1	NA	TGTGCCAGCAGCCAACTTTCTAGCCTCTCCTACAATGAGCAGTTCTTC	CASSQLSSLSYNEQFF
few	TRBV7-9	TRBJ1-2	TRBD1	TGTGCCAGCAGCTTAGCGTTGGGACAGGGGGATAATGGCTACACCTTC	CASSLALGQGDNGYTF
many	TRBV20-1	TRBJ2-7	TRBD2	TGCAGTGCTAGTCATCTTCTAGCGGGAGGCCCTCGCTACGAGCAGTACTTC	CSASHLLAGGPRYEQYF
few	TRBV2	TRBJ2-7	TRBD2	TGTGCCAGCAGGGATAGCGGGAACTCCTACGAGCAGTACTTC	CASRDSGNSYEQYF
few	TRBV12-3/TRBV12-4	TRBJ2-4	TRBD1	TGTGCCAGCAGTCAGGGGGCTAGCATAGCCAAAAACATTCAGTACTTC	CASSQGASIAKNIQYF
NA	TRBV29-1	TRBJ2-1	NA	TGCAGCGTTGAAGTGGGATGGTCCTACAATGAGCAGTTCTTC	CSVEVGWSYNEQFF
many	TRBV4-3	TRBJ2-7	TRBD2	TGCGCCAGCAGCCAGGGGGGGACTAGCCATCAAGGGCAGTACTTC	CASSQGGTSHQGQYF
many	TRBV29-1	TRBJ2-7	TRBD1	TGCAGCGTTGAAGCCGAGACAGGGTCCCACGAGCAGTACTTC	CSVEAETGSHEQYF
many	TRBV3-1	TRBJ2-2	NA	TGTGCCAGCAGTCAGACCCCACCCGGGGAGCTGTTTTTT	CASSQTPPGELFF
NA	TRBV3-1	TRBJ1-1	NA	TGTGCCAGCAGCCACCTCGGACGGGTGGGGGCGAACACTGAAGCTTTCTTT	CASSHLGRVGANTEAFF
many	TRBV20-1	TRBJ2-7	TRBD2	TGCAGTGCCACCGACGGACTAGCGGACCCTTCCTACGAGCAGTACTTC	CSATDGLADPSYEQYF
many	TRBV7-8	TRBJ2-7	TRBD1	TGTGCCAGCAGCCCCATGACAGGGGACCACGAGCAGTACTTC	CASSPMTGDHEQYF
many	TRBV4-3	TRBJ2-1	NA	TGCGCCAGCAGCCAAGCAAGCCAGAGGGGCAACGAGCAGTTCTTC	CASSQASQRGNEQFF
many	TRBV27	TRBJ2-7	NA	TGTGCCAGCAGTACCTCGGGTCTCTACGAGCAGTACTTC	CASSTSGLYEQYF
NA	TRBV4-1	TRBJ2-1	NA	TGCGCCAGCAGCCACCACCTGAAGCCCTTATTGGGCAATGAGCAGTTCTTC	CASSHHLKPLLGNEQFF
NA	TRBV24-1	TRBJ1-3	NA	TGTGCCACCAGTGAACCCTCTGGAAACACCATATATTTT	CATSEPSGNTIYF